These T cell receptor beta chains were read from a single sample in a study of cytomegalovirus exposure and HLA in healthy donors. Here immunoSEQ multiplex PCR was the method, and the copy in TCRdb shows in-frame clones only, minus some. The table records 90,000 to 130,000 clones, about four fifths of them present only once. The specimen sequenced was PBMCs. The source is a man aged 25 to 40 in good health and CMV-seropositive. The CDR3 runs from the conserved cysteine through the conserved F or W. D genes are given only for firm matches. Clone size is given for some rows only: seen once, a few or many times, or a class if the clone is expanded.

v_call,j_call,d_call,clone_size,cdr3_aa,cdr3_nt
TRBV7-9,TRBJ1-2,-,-,CSSSLRGSYGYTF,TGTTCCAGCAGCTTAAGAGGGTCCTATGGCTACACCTTC
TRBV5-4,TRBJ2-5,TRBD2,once,CASSPGLVETQYF,TGTGCCAGCAGTCCTGGACTAGTTGAGACCCAGTACTTC
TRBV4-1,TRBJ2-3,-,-,CASSQGKRADTQYF,TGCGCCAGCAGCCAAGGGAAGCGGGCAGATACGCAGTATTTT
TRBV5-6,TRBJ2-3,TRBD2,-,CASSFKPGTSGSTDTQYF,TGTGCCAGCAGCTTCAAACCAGGGACTAGCGGATCCACAGATACGCAGTATTTT
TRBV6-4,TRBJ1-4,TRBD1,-,CASSDPRGRDFNEKLFF,TGTGCCAGCAGTGATCCCAGGGGGCGCGATTTTAATGAAAAACTGTTTTTT
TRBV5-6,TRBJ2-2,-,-,CASSLSVHPTGELFF,TGTGCCAGCAGCTTGTCGGTCCACCCCACCGGGGAGCTGTTTTTT
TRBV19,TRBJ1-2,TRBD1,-,CASRTGQGPYGYTF,TGTGCCAGTAGGACCGGACAGGGCCCGTATGGCTACACCTTC
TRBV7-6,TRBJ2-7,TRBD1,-,CASSAGQGFYEQYF,TGTGCCAGCAGCGCCGGACAGGGCTTCTACGAGCAGTACTTC
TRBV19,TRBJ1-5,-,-,CASRLAGSNQPQHF,TGTGCCAGTAGGCTCGCAGGGTCGAATCAGCCCCAGCATTTT
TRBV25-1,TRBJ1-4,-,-,CASSEGRREKLFF,TGTGCCAGCAGTGAAGGGCGTAGGGAAAAACTGTTTTTT
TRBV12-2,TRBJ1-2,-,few,CASRLRDRGVCNYGYTF,TGTGCAAGTCGCTTACGGGACAGGGGCGTTTGTAACTATGGCTACACCTTC
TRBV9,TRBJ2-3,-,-,CASSVSGSSNTQYF,TGTGCCAGCAGCGTAAGTGGGAGTTCCAATACGCAGTATTTT
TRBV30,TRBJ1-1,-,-,CAWSYRGTEAFF,TGTGCCTGGAGTTACCGCGGGACTGAAGCTTTCTTT
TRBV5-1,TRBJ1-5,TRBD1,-,CASSFEGQGSSPQHF,TGCGCCAGCAGCTTTGAGGGACAGGGGTCCTCTCCCCAGCATTTT
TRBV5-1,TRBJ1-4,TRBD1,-,CASSLEGTGNEKLFF,TGCGCCAGCAGCTTGGAGGGGACAGGGAATGAAAAACTGTTTTTT
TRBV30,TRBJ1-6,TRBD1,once,CAWSAVTGESPLHF,TGTGCCTGGAGTGCGGTGACAGGGGAATCACCCCTCCACTTT
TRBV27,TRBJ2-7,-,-,CASSLVFGSYEQYF,TGTGCCAGCAGTTTAGTATTCGGGTCCTACGAGCAGTACTTC
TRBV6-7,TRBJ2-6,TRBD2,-,CASSYRFPGTSGGDSGANVLTF,TGTGCCAGCAGTTACCGGTTCCCCGGGACTAGCGGGGGGGACTCTGGGGCCAACGTCCTGACTTTC
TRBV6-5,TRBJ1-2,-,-,CASSVQKELYGYTF,TGTGCCAGCAGTGTACAAAAGGAGCTCTATGGCTACACCTTC
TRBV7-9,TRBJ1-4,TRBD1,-,CASRPSRGKGNEKLFF,TGTGCCAGCAGACCTTCCAGGGGGAAGGGTAATGAAAAACTGTTTTTT
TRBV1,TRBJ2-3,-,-,CTSSLPYRDRGDTQYF,TGCACCAGCAGCCTTCCCTACCGGGACAGGGGTGATACGCAGTATTTT
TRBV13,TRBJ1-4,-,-,CASSLGSLRGEKLFF,TGTGCCAGCAGCTTAGGCTCCCTAAGAGGGGAAAAACTGTTTTTT
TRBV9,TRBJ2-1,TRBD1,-,CASSVAGTGSYNEQFF,TGTGCCAGCAGCGTGGCCGGGACAGGGAGTTACAATGAGCAGTTCTTC
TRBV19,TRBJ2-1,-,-,CASRVRVSTLEQFF,TGTGCCAGTCGGGTTCGCGTCTCTACCTTGGAGCAGTTCTTC
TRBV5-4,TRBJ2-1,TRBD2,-,CASTDSGGPSYEQFF,TGTGCCAGCACCGATTCGGGGGGGCCAAGTTATGAGCAGTTCTTC
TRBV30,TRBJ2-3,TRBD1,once,CAWSSLNPGQGHDTQYF,TGTGCCTGGAGCTCCCTGAATCCGGGACAGGGACACGATACGCAGTATTTT
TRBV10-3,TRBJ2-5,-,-,CAIRKQGTTPREQYF,TGTGCCATCAGGAAACAGGGGACCACCCCACGGGAGCAGTACTTC
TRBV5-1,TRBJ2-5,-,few,CASSPDPGAQGETQYF,TGCGCCAGCAGCCCGGACCCAGGGGCGCAGGGAGAGACCCAGTACTTC
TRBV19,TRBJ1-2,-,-,CASSIQTAGGYTF,TGTGCCAGTAGTATCCAGACCGCCGGGGGCTACACCTTC
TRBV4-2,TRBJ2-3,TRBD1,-,CASSQDRGPQDTQYF,TGTGCCAGCAGCCAGGACAGGGGACCGCAGGATACGCAGTATTTT
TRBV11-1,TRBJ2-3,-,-,CASTLGQKTDTQYF,TGTGCCAGCACCTTAGGGCAGAAAACAGATACGCAGTATTTT
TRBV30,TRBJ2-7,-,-,CAWGGRAYEQYF,TGTGCCTGGGGGGGCCGAGCCTACGAGCAGTACTTC
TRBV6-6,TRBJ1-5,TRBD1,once,CASSRPGQGVQEPQHF,TGTGCCAGCAGCCGACCGGGACAGGGAGTTCAGGAGCCCCAGCATTTT
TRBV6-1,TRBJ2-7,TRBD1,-,CASSSGTGSYEQYF,TGTGCCAGCAGTTCCGGGACAGGGTCCTACGAGCAGTACTTC
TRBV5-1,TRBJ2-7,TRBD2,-,CASRGGEEYEQYF,TGCGCCAGCAGGGGGGGGGAGGAATACGAGCAGTACTTC
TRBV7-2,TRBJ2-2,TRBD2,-,CASSPGALTSPGTGELFF,TGTGCCAGCAGCCCTGGGGCCTTGACTAGCCCGGGCACCGGGGAGCTGTTTTTT
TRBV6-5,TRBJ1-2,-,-,CASSTDGFGERGYTF,TGTGCCAGCAGCACCGACGGCTTCGGGGAACGTGGCTACACCTTC
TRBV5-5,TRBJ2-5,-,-,CASSSRTAAQETQYF,TGTGCCAGCAGCTCACGGACTGCCGCCCAAGAGACCCAGTACTTC
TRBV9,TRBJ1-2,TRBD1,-,CASSFSPGTGNYGYTF,TGTGCCAGCAGCTTCAGTCCCGGGACAGGGAACTATGGCTACACCTTC
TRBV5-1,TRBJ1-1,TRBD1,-,CASSLTGGALVETEAFF,TGCGCCAGCAGCTTGACAGGGGGCGCTTTGGTCGAAACTGAAGCTTTCTTT
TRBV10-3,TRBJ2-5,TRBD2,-,CAISDPSGGAGETQYF,TGTGCCATCAGTGACCCTAGCGGGGGGGCCGGTGAGACCCAGTACTTC
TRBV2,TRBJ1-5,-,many,CASRVAGVGQPQHF,TGTGCCAGCCGAGTAGCAGGGGTAGGGCAGCCCCAGCATTTT
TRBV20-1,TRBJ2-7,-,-,CSARQSYEQYF,TGCAGTGCTAGACAGTCCTACGAGCAGTACTTC
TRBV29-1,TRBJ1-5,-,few,CSVREGPNQPQHF,TGCAGCGTTCGTGAGGGCCCCAATCAGCCCCAGCATTTT
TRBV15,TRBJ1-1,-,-,CATTWGLGRNTEAFF,TGTGCCACCACGTGGGGATTGGGGAGGAACACTGAAGCTTTCTTT
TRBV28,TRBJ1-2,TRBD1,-,CASLGGGGYTF,TGTGCCAGCCTAGGGGGCGGTGGCTACACCTTC
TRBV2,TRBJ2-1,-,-,CASERGANSFYNEQFF,TGTGCCAGCGAACGGGGGGCCAACTCCTTCTACAATGAGCAGTTCTTC
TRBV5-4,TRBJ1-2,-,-,CASQIRGVHGYTF,TGTGCCAGCCAGATCCGGGGGGTTCATGGCTACACCTTC
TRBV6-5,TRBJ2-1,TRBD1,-,CASSYSETGDNEQFF,TGTGCCAGCAGTTACTCAGAGACAGGGGACAATGAGCAGTTCTTC
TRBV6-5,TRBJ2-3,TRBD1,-,CAATGGGDTQYF,TGTGCCGCGACAGGGGGCGGAGATACGCAGTATTTT
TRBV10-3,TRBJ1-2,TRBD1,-,CAISESPGGHRYGYTF,TGTGCCATCAGTGAGTCCCCAGGGGGCCACCGATATGGCTACACCTTC
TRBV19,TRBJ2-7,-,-,CASSIDDVLGEQYF,TGTGCCAGTAGTATAGACGACGTACTCGGGGAGCAGTACTTC
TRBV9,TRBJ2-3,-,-,CASSVGDSTDTQYF,TGTGCCAGCAGCGTTGGGGACTCCACAGATACGCAGTATTTT
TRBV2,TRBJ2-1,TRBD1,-,CASRSGTGGFDEQFF,TGTGCCAGCAGGTCCGGGACAGGGGGATTCGATGAGCAGTTCTTC
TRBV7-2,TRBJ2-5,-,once,CASSLVHSQETQYF,TGTGCCAGCAGTTTAGTCCACAGCCAAGAGACCCAGTACTTC
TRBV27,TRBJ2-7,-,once,CASSESTGHYEQYF,TGTGCCAGCAGTGAAAGTACAGGTCACTACGAGCAGTACTTC
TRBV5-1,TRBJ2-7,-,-,CASGGRGNYEQYF,TGCGCCAGCGGAGGACGGGGAAACTACGAGCAGTACTTC
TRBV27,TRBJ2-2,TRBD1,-,CASGQGDTGELFF,TGTGCCAGTGGACAGGGGGACACCGGGGAGCTGTTTTTT
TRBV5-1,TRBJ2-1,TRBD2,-,CASRHSGGGDGNEQFF,TGCGCCAGCAGGCACAGCGGGGGAGGAGACGGCAATGAGCAGTTCTTC